Presented here are 16 T cell receptor beta chains from one specimen sequenced in a study of cytomegalovirus exposure and HLA in healthy donors. The PCR was carried out with 60 Vbeta primers and 13 Jbeta primers. Only in-frame clones appear in the TCRdb table, and some are missing; sequencing was by immunoSEQ multiplex PCR. In the table there are around 140,000 clones, 75% to 85% of which are singletons. Sequencing was performed on PBMCs. The receptors shown here come from a woman between 18 and 29 years old in good health and CMV-seropositive.

The rearrangement joins TRBV6-5 to TRBJ1-1; D ambiguous. This CDR3 region has 15 residues. CDR1 and CDR2 (germline): MNHEY, SVGAGI. The V gene lost 6 bases and the J gene lost 3 bases, with 17 bases spanning the gap. The CDR3 protein is CASRADGGMDTEAFF. The CDR3 DNA is TGTGCCAGCAGAGCCGATGGAGGGATGGACACTGAAGCTTTCTTT.

This chain connects TRBV6-6 to TRBJ1-4, with 7 nucleotides matching TRBD1. Trimming at V came to 0 bases and at J to 4 bases, leaving 2 bases not matched to a gene. Germline assignment: CDR1 MNHNY and CDR2 SVGAGI (reference sequence). The CDR3 totals 15 residues. The CDR3 reads CASSYSQGFNEKLFF. CDR3 DNA: TGTGCCAGCAGTTACTCACAGGGGTTTAATGAAAAACTGTTTTTT.

The chain employs TRBV18 and TRBJ1-6; D perhaps matches TRBD1 (5 bases). Germline-derived CDR1 and CDR2 are KGHSH and LQKENI. This CDR3 has 17 amino acids. V was pared by 2 bases and J by 9 bases, with 20 bases between. The CDR3, as DNA: TGTGCCAGCTCACCAGGTCGTCTGGGGGGAGCGGGTTCACCCCTCCACTTT. This sequence encodes CASSPGRLGGAGSPLHF.

This rearrangement joins TRBV29-1 to TRBJ1-4; no reliable D call. V was trimmed by 6 bases and J by 0 bases, leaving 14 bases between them. The CDR3 totals 15 residues. The germline CDR1 and CDR2 sequences are SQVTM and ANQGSEA. DNA for the CDR3: TGCAGCGTCGCCCCAGGCGCTCCAACTAATGAAAAACTGTTTTTT. Encoded protein: CSVAPGAPTNEKLFF. The complete variable domain, with remaining parts taken from reference TRBV29-1 and TRBJ1-4, reads SAVISQKPSRDICQRGTSLTIQCQVDSQVTMMFWYRQQPGQSLTLIATANQGSEATYESGFVIDKFPISRPNLTFSTLTVSNMSPEDSSIYLCSVAPGAPTNEKLFFGSGTQLSVL.

This chain connects TRBV9 to TRBJ2-2; 8 bases match TRBD2. With 5 bases clipped from V and 0 bases from J, the junction kept 3 bases outside the gene matches. The CDR3 consists of 15 residues. Germline CDR1 is SGDLS and CDR2 is YYNGEE. In nucleotides, the CDR3 is TGTGCCAGCAGACAGGGACTAGCGAACACCGGGGAGCTGTTTTTT. Translation gives CASRQGLANTGELFF.

This clone turned up a few times. The chain couples TRBV9 to TRBJ2-5, with TRBD2 matching over 11 bases. Judging by the DNA end, TRBJ2-7 fits better; the J call may be wrong. Germline CDR1 reads SGDLS; CDR2 reads YYNGEE. This CDR3 is built from 15 residues. The CDR3 sequence: CASSETSGDSYEQYF. The CDR3 DNA follows: TGTGCCAGCAGCGAGACTAGCGGGGACTCCTACGAGCAGTACTTC.

This chain uses TRBV2 with TRBJ1-2, with 11 bases identical to TRBD1. V dropped 6 bases and J dropped 5; count of bases not matched to a gene: 11. This CDR3 is built from 16 residues. Germline assignment: CDR1 SNHLY and CDR2 FYNNEI. CDR3 loop: CASSVDRGQLGYGYTF. CDR3 nucleotide sequence: TGTGCCAGCAGCGTGGACAGGGGGCAACTCGGGTATGGCTACACCTTC.

DNA of the CDR3: TGTGCCAGCAGCTTCGCTAGCGGGGTTATCCATGAGCAGTTCTTC. Translated, it gives CASSFASGVIHEQFF. The chain couples TRBV28 to TRBJ2-1; 9 positions match TRBD2. CDR1 MDHEN and CDR2 SYDVKM come from the germline V gene. V was pared by 6 bases and J by 8 bases, with 11 bases of the junction left unmatched. The CDR3 runs to 15 residues. Based on the CDR3 plus reference TRBV28 and TRBJ2-1, the full variable domain is DVKVTQSSRYLVKRTGEKVFLECVQDMDHENMFWYRQDPGLGLRLIYFSYDVKMKEKGDIPEGYSVSREKKERFSLILESASTNQTSMYLCASSFASGVIHEQFFGPGTRLTVL.

This clone appeared a single time. The CDR3 spells CASSDSNGGGGYTF. In DNA, the CDR3 is TGTGCCAGCAGTGACTCGAACGGGGGGGGCGGCTACACCTTC. The chain has TRBV6-4 and TRBJ1-2, with D possibly matching TRBD1 (6 bases). Germline V gene data show CDR1 as MRHNA and CDR2 as SNTAGT. V lost 0 bases, J lost 8 bases, and 13 bases lay in between. The CDR3 totals 14 residues.

The chain links TRBV6-5 to TRBJ2-7; tentative D call: TRBD1 (6 bases). The CDR3 runs to 14 residues. V gave up 5 bases and J gave up 0 bases, with 11 bases separating them. From germline, CDR1 is MNHEY and CDR2 SVGAGI. The CDR3 sequence is CASSTQGSSYEQYF. CDR3 DNA sequence: TGTGCCAGCAGTACGCAGGGGAGCTCCTACGAGCAGTACTTC.

The rearrangement links TRBV15 to TRBJ2-1; 7 bases are a match to TRBD1. Looked up from germline, CDR1 is LNHNV and CDR2 is YYDKDF (reference sequence). After removal of 1 base from V and 5 bases from J, the junction contained 11 bases not matched to a gene. This CDR3 has 17 amino acids. The CDR3 DNA sequence: TGTGCCACCAGCAGAGGCCGACTAAGACAGGGAAACAATGAGCAGTTCTTC. This codes for CATSRGRLRQGNNEQFF.

The chain carries TRBV5-6 and TRBJ2-5, with a tentative D call TRBD2 (5 bases). The germline gives CDR1 SGHDT, CDR2 YYEEEE. V lost 2 bases, J lost 5 bases, and 13 bases lay in between. This CDR3 is 14 amino acids long. The CDR3: CASSFGGRGETQYF. In DNA, the CDR3 is TGTGCCAGCAGCTTTGGAGGACGCGGGGAGACCCAGTACTTC. The full variable domain, rest sourced from reference TRBV5-6 and TRBJ2-5, is DAGVTQSPTHLIKTRGQQVTLRCSPKSGHDTVSWYQQALGQGPQFIFQYYEEEERQRGNFPDRFSGHQFPNYSSELNVNALLLGDSALYLCASSFGGRGETQYFGPGTRLLVL.

The V and J genes are TRBV6-1 and TRBJ2-1; D not certain. Trimming left V 0 bases short and J 7 bases short, with 4 bases between. Germline values: CDR1 MNHNS, CDR2 SASEGT. This CDR3 has 12 amino acids. Here the CDR3 DNA reads TGTGCCAGCAGTGAAGCTTCGAATGAGCAGTTCTTC. This sequence encodes CASSEASNEQFF.

The chain carries TRBV7-2 and TRBJ2-3; D possibly corresponds to TRBD1 (5 bases). The CDR3 loop spans 14 amino acids. Germline CDR1 SGHTA, CDR2 FQGNSA. V lost 3 bases to trimming and J lost 5 bases, with 12 bases between them. In DNA, the CDR3 is TGTGCCAGCAGCTTTCAAACAGGAGAAGATACGCAGTATTTT. This translates into CASSFQTGEDTQYF.

This chain joins TRBV10-3 and TRBJ2-1; D might be TRBD2 (5 bases). Trimming left V 2 bases short and J 8 bases short, with 7 bases between. Germline CDR1 and CDR2: ENHRY and SYGVKD. This CDR3 contains 12 residues. CDR3 coding DNA: TGTGCCATCAGTGAGCGGACTGATGAGCAGTTCTTC. This sequence encodes CAISERTDEQFF.

There are a few counts of this clone. The V call is TRBV9, the J call TRBJ1-2; D not resolved. Germline V gene lookup returns CDR1 SGDLS and CDR2 YYNGEE. The CDR3 runs 16 residues. Between the trimmed V and J ends, which lost 3 bases and 3 bases, there was a span of 18 bases. CDR3: CASSGTGLRTYYGYTF. CDR3 bases: TGTGCCAGCAGCGGAACTGGGCTTCGGACTTACTATGGCTACACCTTC. Complete variable domain (other parts from reference TRBV9 and TRBJ1-2): DSGVTQTPKHLITATGQRVTLRCSPRSGDLSVYWYQQSLDQGLQFLIQYYNGEERAKGNILERFSAQQFPDLHSELNLSSLELGDSALYFCASSGTGLRTYYGYTFGSGTRLTVV.